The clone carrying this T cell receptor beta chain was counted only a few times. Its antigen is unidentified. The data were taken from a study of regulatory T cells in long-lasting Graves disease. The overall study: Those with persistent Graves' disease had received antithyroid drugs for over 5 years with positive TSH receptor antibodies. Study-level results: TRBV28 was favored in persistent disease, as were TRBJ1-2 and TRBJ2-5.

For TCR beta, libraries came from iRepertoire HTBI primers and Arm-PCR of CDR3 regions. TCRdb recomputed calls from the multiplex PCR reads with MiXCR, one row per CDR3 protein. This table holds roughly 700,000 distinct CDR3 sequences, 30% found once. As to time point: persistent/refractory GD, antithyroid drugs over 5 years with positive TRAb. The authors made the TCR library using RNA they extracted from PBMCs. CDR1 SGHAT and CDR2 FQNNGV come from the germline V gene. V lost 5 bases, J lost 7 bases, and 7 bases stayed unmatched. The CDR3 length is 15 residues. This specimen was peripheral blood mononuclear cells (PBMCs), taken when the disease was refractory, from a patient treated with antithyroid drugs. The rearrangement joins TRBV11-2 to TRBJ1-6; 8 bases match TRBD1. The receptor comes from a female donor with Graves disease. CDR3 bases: TGTGCCAGCAGCGAGGACAGGGTGAGGAATTCACCCCTCCACTTT. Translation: CASSEDRVRNSPLHF.